A selection of T cell receptor beta chains follows, all from one sample in a study of human T cells and chemical hapten exposure. TCRdb re-called the RACE reads through MiXCR, storing one row per CDR3 protein. This sample has approximately 50,000 distinct CDR3 sequences, with roughly 9% found just once. The sample was whole blood, taken in connection with sensitization to the hapten diphenylcyclopropenone (DPC). The receptors were gathered from a young woman with alopecia areata. Some clones in this sample may be carry-over from other donors' samples. CDR3s include the opening cysteine and the closing phenylalanine or tryptophan. D genes are given only for firm matches. Rows may omit the clone size; those that give it use once, few, many or a size class.

v_gene: TRBV24-1
abundance: many
j_gene: TRBJ1-5
d_gene: NA
CDR3aa: CATSDRQGGGSNQPQHF
CDR3nt: TGTGCCACCAGTGACAGGCAGGGTGGGGGCAGCAATCAGCCCCAGCATTTT

v_gene: TRBV10-3
abundance: NA
j_gene: TRBJ2-1
d_gene: NA
CDR3aa: CAISGVNEQFF
CDR3nt: TGTGCCATCTCTGGGGTGAATGAGCAGTTCTTC

v_gene: TRBV2
abundance: many
j_gene: TRBJ2-3
d_gene: NA
CDR3aa: CASSEDGSGTQYF
CDR3nt: TGTGCCAGCAGTGAAGATGGCTCGGGTACGCAGTATTTT

v_gene: TRBV7-3
abundance: few
j_gene: TRBJ2-6
d_gene: NA
CDR3aa: CASSLTSFSGANVLTF
CDR3nt: TGTGCCAGCAGCTTAACTTCGTTCTCTGGGGCCAACGTCCTGACTTTC

v_gene: TRBV7-2
abundance: NA
j_gene: TRBJ2-7
d_gene: TRBD2
CDR3aa: CASSYAGGGYEQYF
CDR3nt: TGTGCCAGCAGCTATGCGGGGGGGGGGTACGAGCAGTACTTC

v_gene: TRBV4-3
abundance: few
j_gene: TRBJ2-5
d_gene: TRBD2
CDR3aa: CASSQEDNSGLGETQYF
CDR3nt: TGCGCCAGCAGCCAAGAAGATAACTCGGGACTAGGAGAGACCCAGTACTTC

v_gene: TRBV29-1
abundance: many
j_gene: TRBJ2-3
d_gene: NA
CDR3aa: CSVGTGTRSDLF
CDR3nt: NA

v_gene: TRBV4-3
abundance: NA
j_gene: TRBJ2-3
d_gene: NA
CDR3aa: CASSQDIISTDTQYF
CDR3nt: TGCGCCAGCAGCCAAGATATAATCAGCACAGATACGCAGTATTTT

v_gene: TRBV5-1
abundance: few
j_gene: TRBJ2-5
d_gene: TRBD2
CDR3aa: CASTSRGSIAGGEKQETQYF
CDR3nt: TGCGCCAGCACATCTCGTGGATCAATAGCGGGGGGGGAGAAGCAAGAGACCCAGTACTTC

v_gene: TRBV6-5
abundance: many
j_gene: TRBJ2-6
d_gene: NA
CDR3aa: CASSLRGAGANVLTF
CDR3nt: TGTGCCAGCAGTTTAAGGGGGGCTGGGGCCAACGTCCTGACTTTC

v_gene: TRBV6-5
abundance: NA
j_gene: TRBJ2-5
d_gene: TRBD2
CDR3aa: CASRGLAAQETQYF
CDR3nt: TGTGCCAGCAGAGGACTAGCGGCACAAGAGACCCAGTACTTC

v_gene: TRBV28
abundance: many
j_gene: TRBJ2-5
d_gene: NA
CDR3aa: CASSREETQYF
CDR3nt: TGTGCCAGCAGCCGTGAAGAGACCCAGTACTTC

v_gene: TRBV9
abundance: many
j_gene: TRBJ2-7
d_gene: TRBD1
CDR3aa: CASSVGTGGAYEQYF
CDR3nt: TGTGCCAGCAGCGTGGGGACAGGGGGAGCCTACGAGCAGTACTTC

v_gene: TRBV19
abundance: NA
j_gene: TRBJ2-1
d_gene: NA
CDR3aa: CASRVMGDNNEQFF
CDR3nt: TGTGCCAGTAGGGTGATGGGCGATAACAATGAGCAGTTCTTC

v_gene: TRBV12-3/TRBV12-4
abundance: few
j_gene: TRBJ2-1
d_gene: TRBD1
CDR3aa: CASSSLTGYGEQFF
CDR3nt: TGTGCCAGCAGTTCTTTGACAGGGTACGGTGAGCAGTTCTTC

v_gene: TRBV7-2
abundance: NA
j_gene: TRBJ2-1
d_gene: NA
CDR3aa: CASSSLRNEQFF
CDR3nt: TGTGCCAGCAGCTCCCTGAGGAATGAGCAGTTCTTC

v_gene: TRBV4-2
abundance: many
j_gene: TRBJ1-2
d_gene: NA
CDR3aa: CASSQDFASYYGYTF
CDR3nt: TGTGCCAGCAGCCAAGATTTTGCCAGCTACTATGGCTACACCTTC

v_gene: TRBV12-3/TRBV12-4
abundance: NA
j_gene: TRBJ2-3
d_gene: TRBD2
CDR3aa: CASSSRLAGGTTDTQYF
CDR3nt: TGTGCCAGCAGCTCAAGACTAGCGGGGGGGACCACAGATACGCAGTATTTT

v_gene: TRBV7-2
abundance: few
j_gene: TRBJ1-5
d_gene: NA
CDR3aa: CASSLAGTGNQPQHF
CDR3nt: TGTGCCAGCAGCTTAGCTGGGACCGGAAATCAGCCCCAGCATTTT

v_gene: TRBV2
abundance: NA
j_gene: TRBJ2-3
d_gene: NA
CDR3aa: CASRATGVADTQYF
CDR3nt: TGTGCCAGCAGGGCGACAGGAGTCGCAGATACGCAGTATTTT

v_gene: TRBV5-6
abundance: NA
j_gene: TRBJ2-3
d_gene: TRBD2
CDR3aa: CASSPLAGGRRDTQYF
CDR3nt: TGTGCCAGCAGCCCACTAGCGGGGGGAAGGAGGGATACGCAGTATTTT

v_gene: TRBV9
abundance: few
j_gene: TRBJ2-5
d_gene: NA
CDR3aa: CASSVGQGGGETQYF
CDR3nt: TGTGCCAGCAGCGTAGGGCAGGGAGGCGGGGAGACCCAGTACTTC

v_gene: TRBV28
abundance: few
j_gene: TRBJ2-5
d_gene: NA
CDR3aa: CASSRWEAETQYF
CDR3nt: TGTGCCAGCAGTCGTTGGGAAGCCGAGACCCAGTACTTC

v_gene: TRBV25-1
abundance: NA
j_gene: TRBJ2-6
d_gene: NA
CDR3aa: CASTPSGANVLTF
CDR3nt: TGTGCCAGCACCCCGAGTGGGGCCAACGTCCTGACTTTC

v_gene: TRBV6-5
abundance: many
j_gene: TRBJ2-7
d_gene: NA
CDR3aa: CASRNTPSGSYEQYF
CDR3nt: TGTGCCAGCAGAAATACCCCTTCAGGCTCCTACGAGCAGTACTTC

v_gene: TRBV29-1
abundance: few
j_gene: TRBJ2-5
d_gene: TRBD2
CDR3aa: CSVPRGEGETQYF
CDR3nt: TGCAGCGTCCCACGCGGGGAGGGGGAGACCCAGTACTTC

v_gene: TRBV6-2/TRBV6-3
abundance: few
j_gene: TRBJ1-6
d_gene: TRBD1
CDR3aa: CASSLTGGNSPLHF
CDR3nt: TGTGCCAGCAGTCTCACAGGGGGCAATTCACCCCTCCACTTT

v_gene: TRBV20-1
abundance: few
j_gene: TRBJ1-5
d_gene: TRBD1
CDR3aa: CSASGTDSNQPQHF
CDR3nt: TGCAGTGCTAGCGGGACAGATAGCAATCAGCCCCAGCATTTT

v_gene: TRBV11-3
abundance: NA
j_gene: TRBJ1-3
d_gene: NA
CDR3aa: CASSYEPGNTIYF
CDR3nt: TGTGCCAGCAGCTATGAGCCTGGAAACACCATATATTTT

v_gene: TRBV4-1
abundance: NA
j_gene: TRBJ1-1
d_gene: TRBD1
CDR3aa: CASSQGQHVNTEAFF
CDR3nt: TGCGCCAGCAGCCAGGGACAGCACGTGAACACTGAAGCTTTCTTT

v_gene: TRBV10-2
abundance: few
j_gene: TRBJ2-7
d_gene: NA
CDR3aa: CASSAGTVGSYEQYF
CDR3nt: TGCGCCAGCAGTGCCGGGACGGTGGGGTCCTACGAGCAGTACTTC

v_gene: TRBV6-6
abundance: NA
j_gene: TRBJ2-3
d_gene: NA
CDR3aa: CASNKDLTDTQYF
CDR3nt: TGTGCCAGCAACAAGGACCTTACAGATACGCAGTATTTT

v_gene: TRBV20-1
abundance: few
j_gene: TRBJ1-2
d_gene: NA
CDR3aa: CSASKGADLYGYTF
CDR3nt: TGCAGTGCTAGTAAAGGTGCAGATCTCTATGGCTACACCTTC

v_gene: TRBV28
abundance: few
j_gene: TRBJ2-3
d_gene: TRBD2
CDR3aa: CATSGGGTDTQYF
CDR3nt: TGTGCCACTAGCGGGGGGGGCACAGATACGCAGTATTTT

v_gene: TRBV20-1
abundance: NA
j_gene: TRBJ2-6
d_gene: TRBD1
CDR3aa: CSARQGQGSISGANVLTF
CDR3nt: TGCAGTGCTAGGCAGGGACAGGGGTCGATTTCTGGGGCCAACGTCCTGACTTTC